Here is one T cell receptor (beta chain) with its context. Sequencing templates came from extracted RNA that was reverse transcribed into cDNA. Sequenced by immunoSEQ multiplex PCR; TCRdb stores in-frame clones only, minus some. Of 110,000 to 150,000 clones listed, around 87% are singletons. The germline V and J ends were trimmed by 1 base and 8 bases, with 5 bases remaining between them. The CDR3 length is 11 residues. Per germline, CDR1 SEHNR and CDR2 FQNEAQ (reference sequence). The data were taken from a study of CD8+ T cells in alopecia areata. Treatment of the sample: oral pan-JAK inhibitor, 5-10 mg twice daily.

Here the sequenced sample was CD8+ T cells sorted from blood, taken at week 4, from a patient treated with tofacitinib. This chain links TRBV7-9 with TRBJ1-1; no clear D gene. This sequence originates from a human donor with alopecia areata. Here the CDR3 DNA reads TGTGCCAGCAGCTTAGTTCCAGAAGCTTTCTTT. It is translated as CASSLVPEAFF. The variable domain in full, with the rest retrieved from reference TRBV7-9 and TRBJ1-1, is DTGVSQNPRHKITKRGQNVTFRCDPISEHNRLYWYRQTLGQGPEFLTYFQNEAQLEKSRLLSDRFSAERPKGSFSTLEIQRTEQGDSAMYLCASSLVPEAFFGQGTRLTVV.